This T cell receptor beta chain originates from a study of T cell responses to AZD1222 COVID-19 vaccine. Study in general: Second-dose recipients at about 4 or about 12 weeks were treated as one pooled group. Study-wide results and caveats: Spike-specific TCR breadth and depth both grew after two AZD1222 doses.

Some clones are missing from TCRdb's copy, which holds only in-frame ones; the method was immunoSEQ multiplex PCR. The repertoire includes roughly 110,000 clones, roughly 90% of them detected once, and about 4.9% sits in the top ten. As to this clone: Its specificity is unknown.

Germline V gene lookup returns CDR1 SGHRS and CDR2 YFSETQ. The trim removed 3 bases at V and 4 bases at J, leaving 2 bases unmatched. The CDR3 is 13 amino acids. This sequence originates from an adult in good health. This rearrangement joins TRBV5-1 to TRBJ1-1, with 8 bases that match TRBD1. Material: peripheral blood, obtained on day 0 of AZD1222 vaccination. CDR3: CASSYTGGTEAFF. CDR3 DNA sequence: TGCGCCAGCAGCTACACAGGGGGCACTGAAGCTTTCTTT.